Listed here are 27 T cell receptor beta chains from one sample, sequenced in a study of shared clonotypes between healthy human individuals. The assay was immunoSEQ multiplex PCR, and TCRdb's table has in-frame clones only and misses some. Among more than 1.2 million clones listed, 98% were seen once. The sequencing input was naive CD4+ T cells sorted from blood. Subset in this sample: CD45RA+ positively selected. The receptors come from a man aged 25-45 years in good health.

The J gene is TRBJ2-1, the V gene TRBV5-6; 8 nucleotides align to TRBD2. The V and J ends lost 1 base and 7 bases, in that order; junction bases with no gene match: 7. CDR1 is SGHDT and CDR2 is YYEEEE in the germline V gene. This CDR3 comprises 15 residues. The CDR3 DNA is TGTGCCAGCAGCTTGAATTGGGGACTAGAGAATGAGCAGTTCTTC. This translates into CASSLNWGLENEQFF.

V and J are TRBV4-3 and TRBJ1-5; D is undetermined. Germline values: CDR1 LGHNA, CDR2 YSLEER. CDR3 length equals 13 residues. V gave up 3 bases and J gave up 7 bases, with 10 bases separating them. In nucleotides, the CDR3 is TGCGCCAGCAGCCAGTCCTATCCCCAGCCCCAGCATTTT. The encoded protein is CASSQSYPQPQHF.

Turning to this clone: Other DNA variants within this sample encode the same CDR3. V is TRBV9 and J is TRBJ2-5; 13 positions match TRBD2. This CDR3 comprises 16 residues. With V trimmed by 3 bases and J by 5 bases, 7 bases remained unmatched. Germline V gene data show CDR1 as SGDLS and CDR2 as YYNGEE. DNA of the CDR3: TGTGCCAGCAGCGCCGGACTAGCGGGAGTGGAGGAGACCCAGTACTTC. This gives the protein CASSAGLAGVEETQYF.

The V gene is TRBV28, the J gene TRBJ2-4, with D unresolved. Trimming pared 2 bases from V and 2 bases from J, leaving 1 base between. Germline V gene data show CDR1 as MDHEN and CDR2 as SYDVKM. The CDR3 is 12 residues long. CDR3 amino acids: CASSLTKNIQYF. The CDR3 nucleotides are TGTGCCAGCAGTTTAACCAAAAACATTCAGTACTTC.

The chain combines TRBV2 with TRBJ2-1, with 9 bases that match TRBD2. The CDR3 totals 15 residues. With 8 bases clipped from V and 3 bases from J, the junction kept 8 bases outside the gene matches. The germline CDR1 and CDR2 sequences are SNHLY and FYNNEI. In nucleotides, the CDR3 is TGTGCCAGCTCTGGCGGGAGGGCCCTCTACAATGAGCAGTTCTTC. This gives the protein CASSGGRALYNEQFF.

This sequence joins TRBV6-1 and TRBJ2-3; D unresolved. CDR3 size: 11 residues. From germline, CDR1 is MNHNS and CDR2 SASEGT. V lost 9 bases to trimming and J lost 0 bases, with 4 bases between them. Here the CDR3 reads CASTSTDTQYF. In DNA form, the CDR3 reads TGTGCCAGTACTAGCACAGATACGCAGTATTTT.

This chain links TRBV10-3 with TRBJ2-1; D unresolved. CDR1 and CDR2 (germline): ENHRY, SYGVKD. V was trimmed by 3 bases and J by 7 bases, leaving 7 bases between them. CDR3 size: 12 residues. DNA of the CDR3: TGTGCCATCAGTGAATATCGGAATGAGCAGTTCTTC. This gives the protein CAISEYRNEQFF.

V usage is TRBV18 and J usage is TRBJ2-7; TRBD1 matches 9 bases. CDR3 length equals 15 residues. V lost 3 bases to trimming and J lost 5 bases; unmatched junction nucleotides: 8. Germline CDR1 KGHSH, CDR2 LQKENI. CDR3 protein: CASSPAGTGFHEQYF. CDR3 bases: TGTGCCAGCTCACCCGCCGGGACAGGGTTCCACGAGCAGTACTTC. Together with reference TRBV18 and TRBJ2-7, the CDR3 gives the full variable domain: NAGVMQNPRHLVRRRGQEARLRCSPMKGHSHVYWYRQLPEEGLKFMVYLQKENIIDESGMPKERFSAEFPKEGPSILRIQQVVRGDSAAYFCASSPAGTGFHEQYFGPGTRLTVT.

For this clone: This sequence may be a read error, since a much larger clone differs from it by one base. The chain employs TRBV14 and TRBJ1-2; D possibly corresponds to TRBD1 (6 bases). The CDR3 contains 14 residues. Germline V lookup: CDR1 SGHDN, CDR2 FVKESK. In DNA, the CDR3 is TGTGTCAGCAGCCGGGACACCACTAACTATGGCTACACCTTC. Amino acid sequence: CVSSRDTTNYGYTF.

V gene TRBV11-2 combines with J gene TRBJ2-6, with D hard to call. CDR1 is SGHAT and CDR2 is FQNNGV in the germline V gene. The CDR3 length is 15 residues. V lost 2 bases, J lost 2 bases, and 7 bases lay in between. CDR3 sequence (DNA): TGTGCCAGCAGCTTAACCTCCCCTGGGGCCAACGTCCTGACTTTC. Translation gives CASSLTSPGANVLTF.

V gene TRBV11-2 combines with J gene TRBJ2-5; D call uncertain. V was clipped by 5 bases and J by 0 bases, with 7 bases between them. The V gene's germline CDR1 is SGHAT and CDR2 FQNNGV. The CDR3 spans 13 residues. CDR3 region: CASSPRDQETQYF. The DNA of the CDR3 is TGTGCCAGCAGCCCTCGCGACCAAGAGACCCAGTACTTC.

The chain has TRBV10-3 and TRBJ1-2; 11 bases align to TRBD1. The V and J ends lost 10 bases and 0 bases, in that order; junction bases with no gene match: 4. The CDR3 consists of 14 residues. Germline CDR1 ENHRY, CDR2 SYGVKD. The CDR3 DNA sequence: TGTGCCACCTCGGGACAGGGGGCTAACTATGGCTACACCTTC. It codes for CATSGQGANYGYTF.

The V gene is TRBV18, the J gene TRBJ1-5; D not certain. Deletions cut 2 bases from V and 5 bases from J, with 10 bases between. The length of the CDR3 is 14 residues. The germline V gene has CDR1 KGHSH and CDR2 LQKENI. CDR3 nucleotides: TGTGCCAGCTCACCAACGGGTTTCCATCAGCCCCAGCATTTT. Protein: CASSPTGFHQPQHF.

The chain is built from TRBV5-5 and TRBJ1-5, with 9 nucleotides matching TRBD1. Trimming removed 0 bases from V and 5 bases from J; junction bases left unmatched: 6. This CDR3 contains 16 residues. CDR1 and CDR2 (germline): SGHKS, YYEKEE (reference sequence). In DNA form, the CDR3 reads TGTGCCAGCAGCTTGGACCGGGACAGGGTGCATCAGCCCCAGCATTTT. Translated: CASSLDRDRVHQPQHF. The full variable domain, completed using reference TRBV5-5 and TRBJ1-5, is DAGVTQSPTHLIKTRGQQVTLRCSPISGHKSVSWYQQVLGQGPQFIFQYYEKEERGRGNFPDRFSARQFPNYSSELNVNALLLGDSALYLCASSLDRDRVHQPQHFGDGTRLSIL.

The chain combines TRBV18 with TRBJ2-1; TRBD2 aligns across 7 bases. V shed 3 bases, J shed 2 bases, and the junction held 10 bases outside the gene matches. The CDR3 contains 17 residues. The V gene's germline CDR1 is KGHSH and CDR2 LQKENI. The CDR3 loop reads CASSPGTTQRTYNEQFF. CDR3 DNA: TGTGCCAGCTCACCTGGGACTACCCAACGAACCTACAATGAGCAGTTCTTC.

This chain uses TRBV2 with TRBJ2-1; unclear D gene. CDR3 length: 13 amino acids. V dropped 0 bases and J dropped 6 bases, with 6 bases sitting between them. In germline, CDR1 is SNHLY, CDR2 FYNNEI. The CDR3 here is CASSEARGNEQFF. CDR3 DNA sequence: TGTGCCAGCAGTGAAGCGCGAGGCAATGAGCAGTTCTTC.

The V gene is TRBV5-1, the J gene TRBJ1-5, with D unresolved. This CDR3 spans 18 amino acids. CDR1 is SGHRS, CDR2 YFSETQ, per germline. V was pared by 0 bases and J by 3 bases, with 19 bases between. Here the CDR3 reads CASSLAPRIMGYNQPQHF. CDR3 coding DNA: TGCGCCAGCAGCTTGGCCCCTCGTATAATGGGCTACAATCAGCCCCAGCATTTT.

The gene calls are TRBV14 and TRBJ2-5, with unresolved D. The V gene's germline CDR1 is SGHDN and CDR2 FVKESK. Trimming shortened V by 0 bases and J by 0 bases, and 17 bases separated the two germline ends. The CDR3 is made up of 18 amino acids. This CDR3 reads CASSQDRRKGQDQETQYF. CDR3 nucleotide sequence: TGTGCCAGCAGCCAAGACAGGAGAAAGGGTCAAGACCAAGAGACCCAGTACTTC. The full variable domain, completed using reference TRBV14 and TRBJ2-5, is EAGVTQFPSHSVIEKGQTVTLRCDPISGHDNLYWYRRVMGKEIKFLLHFVKESKQDESGMPNNRFLAERTGGTYSTLKVQPAELEDSGVYFCASSQDRRKGQDQETQYFGPGTRLLVL.

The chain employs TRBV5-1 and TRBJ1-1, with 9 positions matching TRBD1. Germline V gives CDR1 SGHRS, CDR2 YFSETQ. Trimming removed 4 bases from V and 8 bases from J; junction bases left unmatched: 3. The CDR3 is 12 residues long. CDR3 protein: CASSAGQGEAFF. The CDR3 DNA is TGCGCCAGCAGCGCCGGACAGGGGGAAGCTTTCTTT.

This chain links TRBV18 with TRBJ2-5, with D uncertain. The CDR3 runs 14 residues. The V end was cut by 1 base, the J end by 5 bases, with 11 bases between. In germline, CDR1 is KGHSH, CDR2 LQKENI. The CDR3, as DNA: TGTGCCAGCTCACCACGCCCGGCTGAGGAGACCCAGTACTTC. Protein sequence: CASSPRPAEETQYF.

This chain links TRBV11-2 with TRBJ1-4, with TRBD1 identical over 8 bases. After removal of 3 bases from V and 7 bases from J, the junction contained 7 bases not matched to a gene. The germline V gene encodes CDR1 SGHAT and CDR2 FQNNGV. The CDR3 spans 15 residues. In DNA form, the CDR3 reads TGTGCCAGCAGCTTTAATACAGGGGGAATTGAAAAACTGTTTTTT. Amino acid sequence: CASSFNTGGIEKLFF.

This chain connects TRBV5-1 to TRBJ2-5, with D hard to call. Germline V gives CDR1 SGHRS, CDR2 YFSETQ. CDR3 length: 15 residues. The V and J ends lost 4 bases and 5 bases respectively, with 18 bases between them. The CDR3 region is CASSERVPTGETQYF. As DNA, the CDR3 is TGCGCCAGCAGCGAGAGAGTCCCCACCGGGGAGACCCAGTACTTC.

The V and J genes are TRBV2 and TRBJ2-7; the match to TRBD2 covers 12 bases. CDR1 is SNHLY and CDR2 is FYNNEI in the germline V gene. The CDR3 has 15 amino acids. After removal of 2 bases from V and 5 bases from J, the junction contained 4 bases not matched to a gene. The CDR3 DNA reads TGTGCCAGCAGTGAATTGAGACTAGCGGGAGACGAGCAGTACTTC. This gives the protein CASSELRLAGDEQYF.

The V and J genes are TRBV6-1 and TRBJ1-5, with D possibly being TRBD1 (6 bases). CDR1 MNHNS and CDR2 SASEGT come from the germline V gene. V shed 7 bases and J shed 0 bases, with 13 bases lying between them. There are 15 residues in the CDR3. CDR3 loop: CASTRTELSNQPQHF. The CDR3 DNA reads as TGTGCCAGCACTCGGACAGAACTTAGCAATCAGCCCCAGCATTTT.

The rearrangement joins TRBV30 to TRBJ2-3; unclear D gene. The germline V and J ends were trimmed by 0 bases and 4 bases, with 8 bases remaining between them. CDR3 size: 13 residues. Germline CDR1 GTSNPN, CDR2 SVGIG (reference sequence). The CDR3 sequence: CAWSVRGPDTQYF. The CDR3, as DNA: TGTGCCTGGAGTGTACGCGGCCCAGATACGCAGTATTTT.

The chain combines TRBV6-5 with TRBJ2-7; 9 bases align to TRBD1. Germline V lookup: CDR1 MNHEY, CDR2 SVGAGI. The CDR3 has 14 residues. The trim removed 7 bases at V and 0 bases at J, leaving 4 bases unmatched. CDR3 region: CASKDRGTSYEQYF. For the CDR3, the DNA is TGTGCCAGCAAAGACAGGGGGACCTCCTACGAGCAGTACTTC.

The CDR3 DNA reads TGCGCCAGCAGCCGGACAGGGCGAAGCACAGATACGCAGTATTTT. Protein sequence: CASSRTGRSTDTQYF. This rearrangement joins TRBV5-1 to TRBJ2-3; TRBD1 agrees at 8 bases. J gave up 0 bases and V 4 bases, and 4 bases lay outside the gene matches. Germline values: CDR1 SGHRS, CDR2 YFSETQ. The CDR3 has 15 amino acids.